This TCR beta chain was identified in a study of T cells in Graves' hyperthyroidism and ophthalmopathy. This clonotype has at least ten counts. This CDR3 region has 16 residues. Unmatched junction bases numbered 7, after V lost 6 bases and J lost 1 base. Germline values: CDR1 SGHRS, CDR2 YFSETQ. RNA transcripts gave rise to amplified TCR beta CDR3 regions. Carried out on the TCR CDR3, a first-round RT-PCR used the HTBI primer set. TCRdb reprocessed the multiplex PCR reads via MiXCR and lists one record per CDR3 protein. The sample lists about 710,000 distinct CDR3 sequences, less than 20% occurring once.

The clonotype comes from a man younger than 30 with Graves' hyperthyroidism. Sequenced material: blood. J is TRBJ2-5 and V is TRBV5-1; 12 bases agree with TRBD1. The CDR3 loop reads CASTLGDRGRQETQYF. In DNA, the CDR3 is TGCGCCAGCACCCTCGGGGACAGGGGGCGCCAAGAGACCCAGTACTTC.